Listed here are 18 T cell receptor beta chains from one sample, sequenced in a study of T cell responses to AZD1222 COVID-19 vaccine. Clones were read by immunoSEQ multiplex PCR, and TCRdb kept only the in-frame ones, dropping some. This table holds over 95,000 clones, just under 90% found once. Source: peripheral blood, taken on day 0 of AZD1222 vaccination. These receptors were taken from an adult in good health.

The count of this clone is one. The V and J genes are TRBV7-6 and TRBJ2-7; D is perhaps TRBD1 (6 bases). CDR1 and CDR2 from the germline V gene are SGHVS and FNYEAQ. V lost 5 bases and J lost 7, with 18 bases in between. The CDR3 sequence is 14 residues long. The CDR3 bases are TGTGCCAGCAGCGCCACCGTACAGGGCGTTGAGCAGTACTTC. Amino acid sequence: CASSATVQGVEQYF.

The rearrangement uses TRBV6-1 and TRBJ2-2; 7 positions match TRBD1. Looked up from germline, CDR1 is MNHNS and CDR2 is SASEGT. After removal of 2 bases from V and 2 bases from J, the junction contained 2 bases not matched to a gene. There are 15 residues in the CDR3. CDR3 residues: CASSERDRNTGELFF. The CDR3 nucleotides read TGTGCCAGCAGTGAAAGGGACAGAAACACCGGGGAGCTGTTTTTT.

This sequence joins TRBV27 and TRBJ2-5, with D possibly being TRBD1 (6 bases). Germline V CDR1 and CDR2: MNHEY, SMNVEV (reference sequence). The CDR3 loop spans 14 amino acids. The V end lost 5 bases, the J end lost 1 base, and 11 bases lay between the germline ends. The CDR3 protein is CASSPQGPQETQYF. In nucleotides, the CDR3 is TGTGCCAGCAGTCCCCAGGGGCCCCAAGAGACCCAGTACTTC.

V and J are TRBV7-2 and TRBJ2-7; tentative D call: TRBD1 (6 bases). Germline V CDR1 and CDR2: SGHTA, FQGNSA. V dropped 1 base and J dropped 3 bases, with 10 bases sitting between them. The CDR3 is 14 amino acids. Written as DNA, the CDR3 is TGTGCCAGCAGCTTAGGACAGGTTAACTACGAGCAGTACTTC. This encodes CASSLGQVNYEQYF.

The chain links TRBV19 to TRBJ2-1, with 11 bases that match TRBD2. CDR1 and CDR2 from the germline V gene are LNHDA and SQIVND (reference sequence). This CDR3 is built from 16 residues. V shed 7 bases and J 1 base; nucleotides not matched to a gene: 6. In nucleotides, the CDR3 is TGTGCCAGTACCGTTAGCGGGAGGGGGTCCTACAATGAGCAGTTCTTC. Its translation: CASTVSGRGSYNEQFF.

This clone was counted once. CDR3 sequence: CASSYGGNTIYF. The DNA of the CDR3 is TGTGCCAGCTCCTATGGGGGAAACACCATATATTTT. J is TRBJ1-3 and V is TRBV12-3 or TRBV12-4; no clear D. V was clipped by 8 bases and J by 4 bases, with 9 bases between them. This CDR3 contains 12 residues.

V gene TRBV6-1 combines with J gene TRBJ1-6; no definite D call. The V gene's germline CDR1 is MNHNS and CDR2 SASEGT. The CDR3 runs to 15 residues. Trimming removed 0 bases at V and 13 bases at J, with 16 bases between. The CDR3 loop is CASSEAGGLKVPLHF. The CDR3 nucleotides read TGTGCCAGCAGTGAAGCAGGAGGTCTGAAGGTTCCCCTCCACTTT.

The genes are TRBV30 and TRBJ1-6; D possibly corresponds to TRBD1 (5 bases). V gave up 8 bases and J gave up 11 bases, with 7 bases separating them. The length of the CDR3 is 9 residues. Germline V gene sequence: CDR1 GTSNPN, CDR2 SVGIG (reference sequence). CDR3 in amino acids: CAAGPPLHF. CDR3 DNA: TGTGCCGCGGGGCCACCCCTCCACTTT.

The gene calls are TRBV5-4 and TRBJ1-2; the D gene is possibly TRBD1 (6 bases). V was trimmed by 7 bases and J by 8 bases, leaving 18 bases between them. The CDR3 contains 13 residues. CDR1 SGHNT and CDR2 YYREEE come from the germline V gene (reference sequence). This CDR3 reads CASRVTGFYGYTF. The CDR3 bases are TGTGCCAGCCGGGTCACAGGGTTTTACGGCTACACCTTC. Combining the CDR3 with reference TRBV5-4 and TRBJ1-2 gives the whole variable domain ETGVTQSPTHLIKTRGQQVTLRCSSQSGHNTVSWYQQALGQGPQFIFQYYREEENGRGNFPPRFSGLQFPNYSSELNVNALELDDSALYLCASRVTGFYGYTFGSGTRLTVV.

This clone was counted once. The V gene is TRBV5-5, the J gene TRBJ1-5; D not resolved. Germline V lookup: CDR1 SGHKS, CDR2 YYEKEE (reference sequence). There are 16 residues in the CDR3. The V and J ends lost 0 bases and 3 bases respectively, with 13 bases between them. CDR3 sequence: CASSLAIGGFNQPQHF. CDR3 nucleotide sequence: TGTGCCAGCAGCTTGGCAATTGGAGGGTTCAATCAGCCCCAGCATTTT.

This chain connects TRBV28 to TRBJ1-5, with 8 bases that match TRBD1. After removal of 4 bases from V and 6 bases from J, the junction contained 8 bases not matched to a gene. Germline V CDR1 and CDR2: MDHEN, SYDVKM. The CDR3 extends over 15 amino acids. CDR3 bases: TGTGCCAGCAGTTACGACAGGGGTGGTGGTCAGCCCCAGCATTTT. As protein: CASSYDRGGGQPQHF. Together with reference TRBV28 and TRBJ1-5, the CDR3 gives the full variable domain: DVKVTQSSRYLVKRTGEKVFLECVQDMDHENMFWYRQDPGLGLRLIYFSYDVKMKEKGDIPEGYSVSREKKERFSLILESASTNQTSMYLCASSYDRGGGQPQHFGDGTRLSIL.

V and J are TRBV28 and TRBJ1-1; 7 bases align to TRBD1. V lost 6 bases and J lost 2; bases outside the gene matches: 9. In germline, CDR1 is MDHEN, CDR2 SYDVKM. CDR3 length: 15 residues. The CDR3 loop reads CASSLGGGSNTEAFF. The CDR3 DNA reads TGTGCCAGCAGCCTGGGAGGGGGCAGTAACACTGAAGCTTTCTTT.

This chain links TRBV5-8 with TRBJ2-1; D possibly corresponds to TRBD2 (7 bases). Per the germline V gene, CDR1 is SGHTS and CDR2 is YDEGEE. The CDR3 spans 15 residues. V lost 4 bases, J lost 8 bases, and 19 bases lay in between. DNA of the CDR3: TGTGCCAGCAGCGCCCAGTCCCGGGGGGCGGATGAGCAGTTCTTC. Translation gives CASSAQSRGADEQFF.

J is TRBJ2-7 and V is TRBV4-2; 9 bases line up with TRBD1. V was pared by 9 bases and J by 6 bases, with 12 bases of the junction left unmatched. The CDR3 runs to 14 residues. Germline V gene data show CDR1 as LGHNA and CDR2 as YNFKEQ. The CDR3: CASGSGTGLFEQYF. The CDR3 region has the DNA TGTGCCAGTGGGTCCGGGACAGGGCTTTTCGAGCAGTACTTC.

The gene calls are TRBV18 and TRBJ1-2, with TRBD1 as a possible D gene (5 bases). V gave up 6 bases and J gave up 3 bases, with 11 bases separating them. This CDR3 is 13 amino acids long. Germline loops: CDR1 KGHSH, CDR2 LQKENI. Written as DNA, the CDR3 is TGTGCCAGCTCCCCCTCGGGGGACTATGGCTACACCTTC. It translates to CASSPSGDYGYTF. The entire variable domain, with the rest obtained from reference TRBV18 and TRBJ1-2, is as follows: NAGVMQNPRHLVRRRGQEARLRCSPMKGHSHVYWYRQLPEEGLKFMVYLQKENIIDESGMPKERFSAEFPKEGPSILRIQQVVRGDSAAYFCASSPSGDYGYTFGSGTRLTVV.

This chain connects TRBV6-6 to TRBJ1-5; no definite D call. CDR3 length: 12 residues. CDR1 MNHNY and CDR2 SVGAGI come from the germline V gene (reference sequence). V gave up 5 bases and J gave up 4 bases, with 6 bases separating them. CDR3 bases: TGTGCCAGCAGTCCACCAAATCAGCCCCAGCATTTT. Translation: CASSPPNQPQHF.

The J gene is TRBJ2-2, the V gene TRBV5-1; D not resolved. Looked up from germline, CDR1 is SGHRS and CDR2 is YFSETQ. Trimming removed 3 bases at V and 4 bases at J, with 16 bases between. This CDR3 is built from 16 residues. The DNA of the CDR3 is TGCGCCAGCAGCTCCAGTAAAGGGCCGGTCACCGGGGAGCTGTTTTTT. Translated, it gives CASSSSKGPVTGELFF.

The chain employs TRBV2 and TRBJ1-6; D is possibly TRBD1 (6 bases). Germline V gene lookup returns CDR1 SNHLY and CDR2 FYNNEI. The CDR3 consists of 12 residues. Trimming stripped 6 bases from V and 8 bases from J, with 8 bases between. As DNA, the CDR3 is TGTGCCAGCAGGGACAGTTATTCACCCCTCCACTTT. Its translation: CASRDSYSPLHF.